These 2 T cell receptor beta chains share one sample of origin, sequenced in a study of monozygotic twins with inflammatory bowel disease. For each CDR3 protein, TCRdb gives one entry from its re-call of the 5' RACE reads, without DNA. Its table records roughly 300,000 distinct CDR3 sequences. The specimen was blood. These receptors originate from a human donor with ulcerative colitis or Crohn's disease, or a healthy co-twin of an affected twin (not recorded which).

V is TRBV4-2 and J is TRBJ2-5; TCRdb's D call, TRBD1, is unchecked because there is no DNA. Germline lookup yields CDR1 LGHNA and CDR2 YNFKEQ. There are 14 residues in the CDR3. The CDR3 here is CASSQGDQQETQYF.

CDR3 sequence reads: CASNRQAGSNEQFF. The chain employs TRBV14 and TRBJ2-1; TCRdb's D call, TRBD1, is unchecked because there is no DNA. The CDR3 runs to 14 residues. Germline V gives CDR1 SGHDN, CDR2 FVKESK.